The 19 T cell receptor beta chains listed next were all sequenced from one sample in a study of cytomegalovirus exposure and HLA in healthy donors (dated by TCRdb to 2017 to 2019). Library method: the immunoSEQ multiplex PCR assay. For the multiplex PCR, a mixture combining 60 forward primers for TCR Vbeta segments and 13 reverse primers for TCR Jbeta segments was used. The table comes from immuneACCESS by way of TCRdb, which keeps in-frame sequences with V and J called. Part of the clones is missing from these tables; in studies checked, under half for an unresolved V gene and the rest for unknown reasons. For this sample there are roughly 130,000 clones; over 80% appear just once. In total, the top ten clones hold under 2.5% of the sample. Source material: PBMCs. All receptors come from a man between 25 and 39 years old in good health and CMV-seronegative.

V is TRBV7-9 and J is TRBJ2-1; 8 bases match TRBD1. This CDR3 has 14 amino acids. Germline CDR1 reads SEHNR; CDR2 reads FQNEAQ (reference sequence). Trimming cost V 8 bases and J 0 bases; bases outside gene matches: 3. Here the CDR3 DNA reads TGTGCCAGCGGGGACAGGAGCTCCTACAATGAGCAGTTCTTC. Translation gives CASGDRSSYNEQFF.

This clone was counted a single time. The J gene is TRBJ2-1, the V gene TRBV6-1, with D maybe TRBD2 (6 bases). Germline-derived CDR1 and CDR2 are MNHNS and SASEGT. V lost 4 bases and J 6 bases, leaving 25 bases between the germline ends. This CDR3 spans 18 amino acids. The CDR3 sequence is CASSGSQLPSDVGNEQFF. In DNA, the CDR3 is TGTGCCAGCAGTGGCTCCCAACTCCCTAGCGACGTGGGCAATGAGCAGTTCTTC.

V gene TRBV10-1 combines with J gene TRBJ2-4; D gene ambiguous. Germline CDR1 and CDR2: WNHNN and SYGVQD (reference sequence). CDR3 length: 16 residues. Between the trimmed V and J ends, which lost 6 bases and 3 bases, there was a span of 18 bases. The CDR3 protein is CASRAVRKSFKNIQYF. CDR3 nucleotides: TGCGCCAGCAGGGCGGTGAGGAAAAGCTTCAAAAACATTCAGTACTTC.

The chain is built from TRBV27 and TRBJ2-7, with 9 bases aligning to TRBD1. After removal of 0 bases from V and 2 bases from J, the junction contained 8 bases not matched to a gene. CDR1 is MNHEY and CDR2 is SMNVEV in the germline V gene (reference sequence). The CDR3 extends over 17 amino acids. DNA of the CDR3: TGTGCCAGCAGTTTATCGCTCGGGACAGGGAATACCTACGAGCAGTACTTC. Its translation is CASSLSLGTGNTYEQYF.

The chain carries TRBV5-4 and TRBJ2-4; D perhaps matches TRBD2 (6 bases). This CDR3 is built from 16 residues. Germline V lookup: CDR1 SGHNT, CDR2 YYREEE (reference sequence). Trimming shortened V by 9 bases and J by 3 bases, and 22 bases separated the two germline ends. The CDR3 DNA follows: TGTGCCACTTACCGGGCTGGGCGGGAAGTCAAAAACATTCAGTACTTC. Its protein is CATYRAGREVKNIQYF.

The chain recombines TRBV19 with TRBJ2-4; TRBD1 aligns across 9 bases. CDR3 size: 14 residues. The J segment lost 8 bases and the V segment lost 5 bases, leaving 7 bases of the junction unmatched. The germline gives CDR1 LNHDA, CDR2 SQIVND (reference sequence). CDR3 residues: CASSLQGAQDIQYF. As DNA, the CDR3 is TGTGCCAGTAGTCTACAGGGGGCGCAGGACATTCAGTACTTC.

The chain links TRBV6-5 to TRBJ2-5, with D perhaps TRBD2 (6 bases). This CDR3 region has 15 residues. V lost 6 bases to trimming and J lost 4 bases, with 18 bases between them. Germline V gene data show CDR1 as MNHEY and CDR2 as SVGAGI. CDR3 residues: CASRRLRDSPETQYF. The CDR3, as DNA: TGTGCCAGCAGACGGCTCCGGGACTCCCCAGAGACCCAGTACTTC.

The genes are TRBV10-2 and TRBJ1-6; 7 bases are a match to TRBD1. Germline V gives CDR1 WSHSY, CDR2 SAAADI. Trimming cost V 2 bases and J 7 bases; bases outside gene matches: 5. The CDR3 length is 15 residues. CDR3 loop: CASSETGTANSPLHF. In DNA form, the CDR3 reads TGCGCCAGCAGTGAGACCGGGACAGCAAATTCACCCCTCCACTTT.

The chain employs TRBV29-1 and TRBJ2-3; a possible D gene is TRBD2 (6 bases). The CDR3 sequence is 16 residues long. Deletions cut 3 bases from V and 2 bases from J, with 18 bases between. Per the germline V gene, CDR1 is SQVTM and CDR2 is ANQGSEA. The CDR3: CSVDEIADTNTDTQYF. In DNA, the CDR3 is TGCAGCGTTGATGAGATAGCGGATACCAACACAGATACGCAGTATTTT.

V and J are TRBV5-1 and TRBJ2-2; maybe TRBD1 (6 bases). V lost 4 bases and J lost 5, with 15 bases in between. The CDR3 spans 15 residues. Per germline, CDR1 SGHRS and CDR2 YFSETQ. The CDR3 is CASSLSDSLTGELFF. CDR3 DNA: TGCGCCAGCAGCCTCTCGGACAGTTTAACCGGGGAGCTGTTTTTT.

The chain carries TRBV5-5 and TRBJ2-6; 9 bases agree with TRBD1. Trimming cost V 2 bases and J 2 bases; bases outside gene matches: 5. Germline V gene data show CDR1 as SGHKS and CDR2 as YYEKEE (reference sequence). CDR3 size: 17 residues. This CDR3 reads CASSFGQGRTGANVLTF. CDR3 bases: TGTGCCAGCAGCTTCGGACAGGGGCGGACTGGGGCCAACGTCCTGACTTTC.

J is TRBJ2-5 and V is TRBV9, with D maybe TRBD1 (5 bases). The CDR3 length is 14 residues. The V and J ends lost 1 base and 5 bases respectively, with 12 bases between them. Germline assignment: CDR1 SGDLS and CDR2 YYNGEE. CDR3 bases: TGTGCCAGCAGCGTATCCTCTGCAGGGGAGACCCAGTACTTC. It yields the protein CASSVSSAGETQYF.

CDR3 region: CASSPGNDEQYF. CDR3 sequence (DNA): TGTGCCAGCAGCCCAGGTAATGACGAGCAGTACTTC. The V gene is TRBV11-3, the J gene TRBJ2-7; D is uncertain. The V gene's germline CDR1 is SGHNT and CDR2 YENEEA. This CDR3 region has 12 residues. V gave up 5 bases and J gave up 5 bases, with 10 bases separating them.

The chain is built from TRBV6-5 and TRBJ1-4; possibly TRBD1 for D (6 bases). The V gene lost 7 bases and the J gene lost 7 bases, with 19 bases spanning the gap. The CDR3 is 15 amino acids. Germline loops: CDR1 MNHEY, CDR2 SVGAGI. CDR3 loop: CASKDWGGRVEKLFF. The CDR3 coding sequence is TGTGCCAGCAAGGATTGGGGGGGCCGGGTTGAAAAACTGTTTTTT.

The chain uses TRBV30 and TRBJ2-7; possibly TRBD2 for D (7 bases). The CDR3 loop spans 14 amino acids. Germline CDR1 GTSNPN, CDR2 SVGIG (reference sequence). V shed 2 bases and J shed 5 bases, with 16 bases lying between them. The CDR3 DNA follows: TGTGCCTGGAGTTCCGGGACGGGGGGCAACGAGCAGTACTTC. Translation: CAWSSGTGGNEQYF.

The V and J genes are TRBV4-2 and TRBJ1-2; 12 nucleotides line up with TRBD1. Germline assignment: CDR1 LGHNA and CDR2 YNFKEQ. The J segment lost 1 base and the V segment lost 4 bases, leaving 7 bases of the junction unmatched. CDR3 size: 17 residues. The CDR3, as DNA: TGTGCCAGCAGCCCTTCGGGACAGGGGGCAGATAACTATGGCTACACCTTC. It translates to CASSPSGQGADNYGYTF.

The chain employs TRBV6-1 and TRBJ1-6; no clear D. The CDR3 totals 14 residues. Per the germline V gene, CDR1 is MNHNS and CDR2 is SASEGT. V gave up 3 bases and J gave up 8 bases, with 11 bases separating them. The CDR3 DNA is TGTGCCAGCAGTGAGTTCCGGGAACATTCACCCCTCCACTTT. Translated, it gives CASSEFREHSPLHF.

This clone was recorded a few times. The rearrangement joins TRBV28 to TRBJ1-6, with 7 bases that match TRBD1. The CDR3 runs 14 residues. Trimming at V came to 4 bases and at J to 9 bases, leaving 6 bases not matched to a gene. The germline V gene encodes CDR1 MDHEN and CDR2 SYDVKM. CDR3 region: CASSSTGLASPLHF. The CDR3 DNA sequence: TGTGCCAGCAGTTCGACAGGGTTGGCTTCACCCCTCCACTTT.

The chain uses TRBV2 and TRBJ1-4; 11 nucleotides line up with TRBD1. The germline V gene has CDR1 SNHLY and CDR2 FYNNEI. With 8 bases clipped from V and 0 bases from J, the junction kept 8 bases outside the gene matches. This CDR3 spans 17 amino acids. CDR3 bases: TGTGCCAGCTGGGAGGGGACAGGGGGAACAACTAATGAAAAACTGTTTTTT. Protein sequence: CASWEGTGGTTNEKLFF.